A single sample gave rise to the 11 T cell receptor beta chains below, sequenced in a study of CD8+ T cells in alopecia areata. Treatment in this sample: oral pan-JAK inhibitor, 5-10 mg twice daily. Sequencing relied on a cDNA template that was reverse transcribed from extracted RNA. The protocol was immunoSEQ multiplex PCR, while the TCRdb copy is restricted to in-frame clones and leaves out a portion. The table lists over 150,000 clones, 50% to 60% of them singletons. Material: CD4+ T cells sorted from blood, obtained at week 4, from a patient treated with tofacitinib. The origin of the receptors is a human donor with alopecia areata.

The chain carries TRBV30 and TRBJ1-2, with D perhaps matching TRBD1 (5 bases). The V end was cut by 0 bases, the J end by 2 bases, with 10 bases between. This CDR3 is 14 amino acids long. The germline V gene has CDR1 GTSNPN and CDR2 SVGIG (reference sequence). CDR3 residues: CAWSVTGGNYGYTF. For the CDR3, the DNA is TGTGCCTGGAGTGTTACAGGCGGGAACTATGGCTACACCTTC.

V and J are TRBV5-1 and TRBJ2-2; either TRBD1 or TRBD2 may supply D (5 bases each). CDR3 length: 16 residues. V lost 2 bases and J lost 6, with 17 bases in between. Germline lookup yields CDR1 SGHRS and CDR2 YFSETQ. The chain's CDR3 is CASSFQGEGKAGELFF. CDR3 bases: TGCGCCAGCAGCTTCCAGGGTGAGGGCAAGGCCGGGGAGCTGTTTTTT.

The CDR3 DNA is TGTGCCTGGAGTGTAAGGGACAAAGATGGCTACACCTTC. Its translation is CAWSVRDKDGYTF. The chain carries TRBV30 and TRBJ1-2, with D perhaps matching TRBD1 (6 bases). This CDR3 region has 13 residues. V lost 0 bases and J 6 bases, leaving 11 bases between the germline ends. The germline V gene has CDR1 GTSNPN and CDR2 SVGIG (reference sequence).

As for this clone: It is unclear where the CDR3 begins or ends on the DNA, so no DNA is shown, and the CDR3 is as TCRdb lists it. The chain links TRBV29-1 to TRBJ2-2; TRBD1 is the table's D call and was not checked against the DNA. The length of the CDR3 is 13 amino acids, counting both ends. Per the germline V gene, CDR1 is SQVTM and CDR2 is ANQGSEA. CDR3: CSVLAQGSGELFF.

The gene calls are TRBV5-1 and TRBJ2-1; D unresolved. This CDR3 comprises 11 residues. The V gene's germline CDR1 is SGHRS and CDR2 YFSETQ. The V gene lost 1 base and the J gene lost 10 bases, with 6 bases spanning the gap. CDR3 sequence: CASSLWEEQFF. As DNA, the CDR3 is TGCGCCAGCAGCTTGTGGGAAGAGCAGTTCTTC.

The CDR3 here is CSVVRIMNTEAFF. The CDR3 nucleotides read TGCAGCGTTGTAAGGATCATGAACACTGAAGCTTTCTTT. The J gene is TRBJ1-1, the V gene TRBV29-1, with D unclear. The CDR3 contains 13 residues. V lost 4 bases and J lost 0, with 9 bases in between. CDR1 is SQVTM and CDR2 is ANQGSEA in the germline V gene.

In its sample, this clone was seen a few times. The rearrangement uses TRBV28 and TRBJ2-7, with 12 bases fitting TRBD2. Trimming removed 3 bases from V and 2 bases from J; junction bases left unmatched: 5. The CDR3 covers 16 residues. Germline CDR1 MDHEN, CDR2 SYDVKM. CDR3 residues: CASSFLRTSGTYEQYF. CDR3 nucleotide sequence: TGTGCCAGCAGTTTCCTTCGGACTAGCGGGACCTACGAGCAGTACTTC.

The V call is TRBV7-9, the J call TRBJ2-1; D is undetermined. The CDR3 is 13 residues long. CDR1 and CDR2 from the germline V gene are SEHNR and FQNEAQ (reference sequence). Trimming left V 1 base short and J 5 bases short, with 6 bases between. CDR3 in DNA: TGTGCCAGCAGCTTAGTCCCCAACAATGAGCAGTTCTTC. It translates to CASSLVPNNEQFF. The variable domain in full, completed from reference TRBV7-9 and TRBJ2-1, reads DTGVSQNPRHKITKRGQNVTFRCDPISEHNRLYWYRQTLGQGPEFLTYFQNEAQLEKSRLLSDRFSAERPKGSFSTLEIQRTEQGDSAMYLCASSLVPNNEQFFGPGTRLTVL.

The V and J genes are TRBV15 and TRBJ1-2; no clear D. The CDR3 runs to 12 residues. V was pared by 1 base and J by 8 bases, with 8 bases between. Germline V gene lookup returns CDR1 LNHNV and CDR2 YYDKDF (reference sequence). CDR3 nucleotides: TGTGCCACCAGCAGAGGTCTGGGGGGCTACACCTTC. Residues: CATSRGLGGYTF.

The table lists this clone with a few counts. The V and J genes are TRBV30 and TRBJ1-2, with TRBD1 matching 7 bases. The CDR3 is made up of 15 amino acids. Unmatched junction bases numbered 7, after V lost 0 bases and J lost 3 bases. The V gene's germline CDR1 is GTSNPN and CDR2 SVGIG (reference sequence). The CDR3 DNA reads as TGTGCCTGGAGTGTACTAGAAGGGACAGACTATGGCTACACCTTC. This encodes CAWSVLEGTDYGYTF.

The gene calls are TRBV5-4 and TRBJ2-7; D uncertain. CDR1 and CDR2 (germline): SGHNT, YYREEE (reference sequence). This CDR3 contains 15 residues. Trimming removed 1 base at V and 7 bases at J, with 18 bases between. The CDR3 bases are TGTGCCAGCAGCTTGCGGTCCACTACGACTTGGGAGCAGTACTTC. It encodes CASSLRSTTTWEQYF.